The 7 T cell receptor beta chains listed next were all sequenced from one sample in a study of tumor-infiltrating lymphocytes in primary liver carcinoma. Starting from about 0.5 ug of total RNA, TCR beta cDNA was produced with a primer in the constant region. For TCR beta, libraries were produced by three nested multiplex PCR rounds using slightly modified ARM-PCR. The first two PCR rounds, approximately 11 cycles each, used TRBV1-TRBV30 forward primers and a C-beta reverse primer. TCRdb independently ran MiXCR on the multiplex PCR reads; one entry per CDR3 protein. Here the sample spans around 80,000 distinct CDR3 sequences, approximately 62% being singletons. Total RNA and DNA came together from approximately 20-30 mg of bulk tissue without cell sorting. Sequencing used tumor-adjacent normal liver tissue. These receptors were taken from a man aged 35-49 years with primary liver carcinoma and hepatitis B virus infection.

Turning to this clonotype: Compared with germline, one end of the junction differs, possibly owing to a read error. This chain uses TRBV4-1 with TRBJ1-2; possibly TRBD1 for D (5 bases). CDR1 is MGHRA, CDR2 YSYEKL, per germline. This CDR3 comprises 20 residues. The CDR3 DNA reads TGCGCCAGCAACCAAGGGGCGGCGCAACGATCGTGGCCCCTTAACTATGGCTACACCTTC. This encodes CASNQGAAQRSWPLNYGYTF.

As for this clonotype: Mismatch with germline at one junction end may stem from a read error. V and J are TRBV7-3 and TRBJ2-1; TRBD2 matches 15 bases. Germline loops: CDR1 SGHTA, CDR2 FQGTGA. The CDR3 sequence is 17 residues long. The CDR3 sequence: CASGNGLAGGGLDERFF. CDR3 in DNA: TGTGCCAGCGGCAACGGACTAGCGGGAGGGGGGTTGGATGAGCGGTTCTTC.

The gene calls are TRBV7-8 and TRBJ1-2; D is uncertain. Between the trimmed V and J ends, which lost 4 bases and 6 bases, there was a span of 18 bases. Germline lookup yields CDR1 SGHVS and CDR2 FQNEAQ. CDR3 length: 15 residues. The CDR3 reads CASSSRIGLGDGYTF. The DNA for the CDR3 is TGTGCCAGCAGCTCCAGGATAGGGCTTGGAGATGGCTACACCTTC.

This clonotype was seen more than once but under ten times. Possible read error: a much larger clone is one base away. V gene TRBV7-8 combines with J gene TRBJ2-5; tentative D call: TRBD1 (5 bases). This CDR3 region has 13 residues. Per the germline V gene, CDR1 is SGHVS and CDR2 is FQNEAQ. CDR3 residues: CDSSFPREETQYF. In DNA, the CDR3 is TGTGACAGCAGCTTCCCCAGGGAAGAGACCCAGTACTTC.

This clonotype is termed medium-sized. This chain uses TRBV29-1 with TRBJ2-1, with 11 positions matching TRBD2. V was clipped by 2 bases and J by 9 bases; unmatched bases: 12. Germline V lookup: CDR1 SQVTM, CDR2 ANQGSEA. The CDR3 runs 16 residues. The CDR3 protein is CSVEWGASSGRTEQFF. CDR3 nucleotides: TGCAGCGTTGAATGGGGGGCGTCTAGCGGGAGGACTGAGCAGTTCTTC.

The CDR3 nucleotides read TGTGCCTGGCCCCCTCGGTGTCCGACCACCATGCAGTATTTT. It is translated as CAWPPRCPTTMQYF. V and J are TRBV30 and TRBJ2-3; no clear D gene. Trimming shortened V by 5 bases and J by 11 bases, and 23 bases separated the two germline ends. The CDR3 spans 14 residues. Germline V gives CDR1 GTSNPN, CDR2 SVGIG (reference sequence).

Turning to this clonotype: A much larger clone differs from this one at a single base, so this may be a read error. V usage is TRBV30 and J usage is TRBJ2-6, with 8 bases aligning to TRBD1. Trimming at V came to 0 bases and at J to 2 bases, leaving 9 bases not matched to a gene. From germline, CDR1 is GTSNPN and CDR2 SVGIG (reference sequence). CDR3 length: 18 residues. The CDR3 DNA sequence: TGTGCCTGGAGTGTAGGGGGGACAGGTGCCCCTGGGGCCAACGTCCTGACTTTC. As protein: CAWSVGGTGAPGANVLTF.